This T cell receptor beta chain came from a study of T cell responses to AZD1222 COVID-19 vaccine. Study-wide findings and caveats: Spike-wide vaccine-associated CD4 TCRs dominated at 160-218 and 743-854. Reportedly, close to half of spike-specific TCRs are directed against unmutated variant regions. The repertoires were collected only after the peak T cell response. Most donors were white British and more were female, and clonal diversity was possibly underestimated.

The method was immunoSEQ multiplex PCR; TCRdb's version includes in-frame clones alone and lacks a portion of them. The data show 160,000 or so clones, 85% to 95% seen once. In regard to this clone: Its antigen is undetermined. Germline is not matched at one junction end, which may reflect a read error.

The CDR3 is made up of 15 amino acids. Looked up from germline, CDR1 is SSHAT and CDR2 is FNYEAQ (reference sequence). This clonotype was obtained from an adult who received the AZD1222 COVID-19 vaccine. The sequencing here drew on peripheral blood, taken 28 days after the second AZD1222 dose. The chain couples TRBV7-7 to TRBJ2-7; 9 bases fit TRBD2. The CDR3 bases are TGTGCTAGCAGCCCAACTAGCGGGTTTTCCTACGAGCAGTACTTC. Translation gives CASSPTSGFSYEQYF.